The T cell receptor beta chain under discussion was sequenced for a study of cytomegalovirus exposure and HLA in healthy donors. Study-wide context: A data release that came early held 80 million to 95 million unique TCRs from HLA-typed donors.

Whole-study results and caveats: Compared with the roughly 670-donor mean, an Asian-associated ancestry cluster reportedly had fewer N-insertions, according to a later analysis.

This clone was recorded once. Its antigen is not known. PCR amplification relied on 60 Vbeta primers (plus 13 Jbeta primers). As handled by the study authors: Among the unique TCR beta chains that a later analysis counted, about 84 million in all, around 11 million were shared. Profiled with immunoSEQ multiplex PCR; TCRdb holds only in-frame clones, not every one. The V and J calls and clone size are taken from that table; D and trimming were inferred from the DNA. The data show over 150,000 clones, roughly 70% seen once. V shed 5 bases, J shed 3 bases, and the junction held 6 bases outside the gene matches. Per the germline V gene, CDR1 is LNHNV and CDR2 is YYDKDF (reference sequence). CDR3 length: 16 amino acids.

This rearrangement joins TRBV15 to TRBJ2-4; 11 bases align to TRBD2. This clonotype originated in a woman aged 40 to 50 in good health and CMV-seropositive. Sequencing was performed on PBMCs. The CDR3 sequence is CATSPTSGSVKNIQYF. The CDR3 coding sequence is TGTGCCACCAGCCCAACTAGCGGGAGTGTCAAAAACATTCAGTACTTC.